Shown below are 27 T cell receptor beta chains from a single sample sequenced in a study of glioma-infiltrating T cells after dendritic cell vaccination. Generated by immunoSEQ multiplex PCR, the TCRdb table keeps only in-frame clones and is missing some. The repertoire holds under 35,000 clones, approximately 90% seen once, with roughly 2.3% in the top ten. The specimen comprised blood, sampled before dendritic cell vaccination. Receptor source: a human donor with glioblastoma.

The chain links TRBV15 to TRBJ1-2; weak D call: TRBD1 (6 bases). The CDR3 loop spans 16 amino acids. Germline V gives CDR1 LNHNV, CDR2 YYDKDF (reference sequence). Trimming took off 5 bases at V and 0 bases at J, with 16 bases between the two ends. CDR3 coding DNA: TGTGCCACCAGCGGACGACAGGCTGTTTCTAACTATGGCTACACCTTC. Protein sequence: CATSGRQAVSNYGYTF. Looking up the rest from reference TRBV15 and TRBJ1-2 gives the full variable domain: DAMVIQNPRYQVTQFGKPVTLSCSQTLNHNVMYWYQQKSSQAPKLLFHYYDKDFNNEADTPDNFQSRRPNTSFCFLDIRSPGLGDTAMYLCATSGRQAVSNYGYTFGSGTRLTVV.

V usage is TRBV7-9 and J usage is TRBJ2-3, with D perhaps matching TRBD2 (5 bases). V dropped 8 bases and J dropped 4 bases, with 7 bases sitting between them. Germline values: CDR1 SEHNR, CDR2 FQNEAQ (reference sequence). This CDR3 has 11 residues. The CDR3 DNA follows: TGTGCCAGCGGACTTCCAGATACGCAGTATTTT. It translates to CASGLPDTQYF.

In its sample, this clone was seen a few times. This sample also contains other DNA sequences that code for the same CDR3. The chain is built from TRBV7-8 and TRBJ2-7, with TRBD1 as a possible D gene (6 bases). CDR1 SGHVS and CDR2 FQNEAQ come from the germline V gene. The CDR3 is made up of 13 amino acids. V gave up 4 bases and J gave up 2 bases, with 9 bases separating them. DNA for the CDR3: TGTGCCAGCAGCTCGGACAGACCCTACGAGCAGTACTTC. It translates to CASSSDRPYEQYF.

Only one count was recorded for this clone. CDR3 coding DNA: TGTGCCACCAGCAGAGGGGGAGACGCGGAGACCCAGTACTTC. It yields the protein CATSRGGDAETQYF. The chain is built from TRBV15 and TRBJ2-5, with a tentative D call TRBD2 (5 bases). CDR3 length: 14 amino acids. Germline CDR1 reads LNHNV; CDR2 reads YYDKDF (reference sequence). The V gene lost 1 base and the J gene lost 5 bases, with 11 bases spanning the gap.

This chain joins TRBV7-8 and TRBJ2-5; 7 nucleotides align to TRBD2. Germline-derived CDR1 and CDR2 are SGHVS and FQNEAQ. After removal of 8 bases from V and 5 bases from J, the junction contained 14 bases not matched to a gene. CDR3 size: 15 residues. CDR3 DNA: TGTGCCAGCTCCCCCGTGGGGTGGGAGGGGGAGACCCAGTACTTC. This encodes CASSPVGWEGETQYF. Using reference TRBV7-8 and TRBJ2-5 for the parts outside the CDR3, the full variable domain is GAGVSQSPRYKVAKRGQDVALRCDPISGHVSLFWYQQALGQGPEFLTYFQNEAQLDKSGLPSDRFFAERPEGSVSTLKIQRTQQEDSAVYLCASSPVGWEGETQYFGPGTRLLVL.

The CDR3: CATSMAGWGETQYF. CDR3 bases: TGTGCCACCAGCATGGCGGGGTGGGGAGAGACCCAGTACTTC. The chain links TRBV15 to TRBJ2-5, with a weak D call TRBD2 (6 bases). V was trimmed by 4 bases and J by 4 bases, leaving 13 bases between them. CDR1 is LNHNV and CDR2 is YYDKDF in the germline V gene (reference sequence). The CDR3 runs 14 residues.

The chain combines TRBV4-1 with TRBJ1-1; TRBD1 might be the D (6 bases). Germline CDR1 is MGHRA and CDR2 is YSYEKL. Trimming left V 3 bases short and J 4 bases short, with 12 bases between. This CDR3 has 14 residues. The CDR3 nucleotides read TGCGCCAGCAGCCAGCCACCCAGGGGCACTGAAGCTTTCTTT. As protein: CASSQPPRGTEAFF.

CDR3: CASGPSRPQHF. The CDR3 nucleotides are TGTGCCAGTGGTCCCTCGAGGCCCCAGCATTTT. The rearrangement links TRBV19 to TRBJ1-5, with D unclear. This CDR3 comprises 11 residues. Germline V lookup: CDR1 LNHDA, CDR2 SQIVND (reference sequence). V shed 8 bases and J shed 9 bases, with 11 bases lying between them.

Comment on this clone: Other nucleotide sequences in the sample specify the same CDR3. CDR3 amino acids: CASSEQGLNSPLHF. The DNA of the CDR3 is TGTGCCAGCAGTGAACAGGGCCTTAATTCACCCCTCCACTTT. The genes are TRBV6-1 and TRBJ1-6; tentative D call: TRBD1 (5 bases). The germline gives CDR1 MNHNS, CDR2 SASEGT. CDR3 size: 14 residues. Trimming stripped 2 bases from V and 6 bases from J, with 8 bases between.

As DNA, the CDR3 is TGTGCCAGCAGCCCCACTACAGGGGGAAATGAGCAGTTCTTC. This translates into CASSPTTGGNEQFF. The chain is built from TRBV11-2 and TRBJ2-1; 8 positions agree with TRBD1. J lost 7 bases, V lost 5 bases, and 7 bases had no gene match. This CDR3 has 14 amino acids. The germline V gene has CDR1 SGHAT and CDR2 FQNNGV.

V is TRBV19 and J is TRBJ1-1; D remains ambiguous. V lost 10 bases and J 1 base, leaving 7 bases between the germline ends. The germline V gene has CDR1 LNHDA and CDR2 SQIVND (reference sequence). The CDR3 has 11 residues. The CDR3 reads CATRGNTEAFF. For the CDR3, the DNA is TGTGCCACCCGGGGGAACACTGAAGCTTTCTTT.

This rearrangement joins TRBV11-2 to TRBJ1-1; 9 nucleotides match TRBD1. The ends lost 5 bases at V and 0 bases at J; junction bases unmatched: 16. Germline assignment: CDR1 SGHAT and CDR2 FQNNGV. The CDR3 is made up of 19 amino acids. The CDR3 coding sequence is TGTGCCAGCAGCCTACCCTGGGGACAGGGAGGGAGAGTGAACACTGAAGCTTTCTTT. Residues: CASSLPWGQGGRVNTEAFF.

The chain carries TRBV18 and TRBJ2-2, with D unresolved. The CDR3 extends over 12 amino acids. Trimming removed 3 bases at V and 5 bases at J, with 4 bases between. The germline CDR1 and CDR2 sequences are KGHSH and LQKENI. The CDR3 DNA reads TGTGCCAGCTCACCTCCGACCGGGGAGCTGTTTTTT. This translates into CASSPPTGELFF.

The V and J genes are TRBV27 and TRBJ1-6; 8 bases line up with TRBD1. V was clipped by 4 bases and J by 7 bases; unmatched bases: 6. The CDR3 has 15 residues. From germline, CDR1 is MNHEY and CDR2 SMNVEV (reference sequence). CDR3 sequence: CASSSRDRSNSPLHF. The CDR3 bases are TGTGCCAGCAGTTCGCGGGACAGGAGCAATTCACCCCTCCACTTT.

The rearrangement joins TRBV6-1 to TRBJ1-2; D is unclear. Germline V gives CDR1 MNHNS, CDR2 SASEGT. This CDR3 contains 14 residues. Trimming removed 3 bases at V and 8 bases at J, with 16 bases between. This CDR3 reads CASSEVRKSRGYTF. In DNA form, the CDR3 reads TGTGCCAGCAGTGAGGTCAGGAAATCGCGAGGCTACACCTTC.

The V gene is TRBV29-1, the J gene TRBJ2-7; TRBD1 is a possible D gene (5 bases). Germline-derived CDR1 and CDR2 are SQVTM and ANQGSEA. This CDR3 spans 11 amino acids. Trimming pared 0 bases from V and 10 bases from J, leaving 10 bases between. For the CDR3, the DNA is TGCAGCGTTGAAGATCAGGGATCTCAGTACTTC. This encodes CSVEDQGSQYF.

About this clone itself: The same CDR3 is also encoded by other DNA sequences in this sample. The rearrangement joins TRBV6-5 to TRBJ1-6; 8 bases fit TRBD1. CDR1 is MNHEY, CDR2 SVGAGI, per germline. Losses at the gene ends were 0 bases for V and 13 bases for J; bases not matched to a gene: 11. The CDR3 covers 16 residues. For the CDR3, the DNA is TGTGCCAGCAGTTACTCAAGGACAGGGTCTAGCTCCCCCCTCCACTTT. It codes for CASSYSRTGSSSPLHF.

The chain employs TRBV7-9 and TRBJ1-2; D not resolved. V lost 1 base to trimming and J lost 5 bases, with 8 bases between them. This CDR3 contains 13 residues. Germline CDR1 reads SEHNR; CDR2 reads FQNEAQ (reference sequence). The CDR3 reads CASSLVPGYGYTF. Here the CDR3 DNA reads TGTGCCAGCAGCTTAGTGCCCGGGTATGGCTACACCTTC.

The V call is TRBV7-2, the J call TRBJ1-1; D unclear. Germline lookup yields CDR1 SGHTA and CDR2 FQGNSA. The CDR3 length is 14 residues. Trimming removed 4 bases at V and 4 bases at J, with 13 bases between. CDR3 residues: CASSSSNRGTEAFF. The DNA of the CDR3 is TGTGCCAGCAGCTCGAGCAACCGGGGCACTGAAGCTTTCTTT.

This clone was counted a single time. V and J are TRBV6-1 and TRBJ2-1, with D possibly TRBD2 on 5 matching bases. Trimming cost V 10 bases and J 5 bases, with 21 bases left between them. CDR1 and CDR2 from the germline V gene are MNHNS and SASEGT. The CDR3 sequence is 15 residues long. The DNA for the CDR3 is TGTGCCATAACACCTAGCACAATGAGCAACAATGAGCAGTTCTTC. Translating it yields CAITPSTMSNNEQFF.

The rearrangement uses TRBV5-3 and TRBJ2-1, with D possibly being TRBD1 (6 bases). TRBV5-3 counts as an open reading frame of uncertain function. This CDR3 spans 15 amino acids. Trimming removed 5 bases from V and 1 base from J, with 13 bases in between. The CDR3 DNA reads as TGTGCCAGAAGACTTACAGGGAGTTCCTACAATGAGCAGTTCTTC. It specifies CARRLTGSSYNEQFF.

This chain uses TRBV6-1 with TRBJ1-1, with D tentatively TRBD1 (6 bases). This CDR3 comprises 13 residues. Germline-derived CDR1 and CDR2 are MNHNS and SASEGT. The germline V and J ends were trimmed by 6 bases and 1 base, with 9 bases remaining between them. CDR3 DNA sequence: TGTGCCAGCAGGAAACAGGGGAACACTGAAGCTTTCTTT. It yields the protein CASRKQGNTEAFF.

This clone has a single count. V usage is TRBV7-9 and J usage is TRBJ2-3; 7 nucleotides agree with TRBD2. Losses at the gene ends were 5 bases for V and 5 bases for J; bases not matched to a gene: 19. This CDR3 contains 18 residues. The germline V gene has CDR1 SEHNR and CDR2 FQNEAQ (reference sequence). CDR3 sequence: CASSHPGWTGRVEDTQYF. The CDR3 DNA reads TGTGCCAGCAGCCACCCCGGGTGGACTGGGAGGGTTGAAGATACGCAGTATTTT.

The CDR3 DNA reads as TGCGCCAGCAGCCAAGGTGGCCTAGGAGGGGCCGCACCTGGAAACACCATATATTTT. Translating it yields CASSQGGLGGAAPGNTIYF. The genes are TRBV4-1 and TRBJ1-3; possible D gene TRBD1, 5 bases. The CDR3 is 19 amino acids. Trimming left V 1 base short and J 2 bases short, with 21 bases between. Germline lookup yields CDR1 MGHRA and CDR2 YSYEKL.

This chain joins TRBV12-5 and TRBJ1-4; 7 nucleotides match TRBD1. This CDR3 comprises 14 residues. Looked up from germline, CDR1 is LGHNT and CDR2 is FRNRAP. The ends lost 6 bases at V and 2 bases at J; junction bases unmatched: 3. CDR3 bases: TGTGCTAGTGGCCTACAGGGGACTAATGAAAAACTGTTTTTT. It translates to CASGLQGTNEKLFF.

This chain links TRBV11-2 with TRBJ1-2; D might be TRBD1 (6 bases). The V gene lost 1 base and the J gene lost 3 bases, with 9 bases spanning the gap. This CDR3 is built from 14 residues. The germline CDR1 and CDR2 sequences are SGHAT and FQNNGV. CDR3 in amino acids: CASSLAYRDYGYTF. The CDR3 nucleotides are TGTGCCAGCAGCTTAGCGTACAGGGACTATGGCTACACCTTC.

This chain connects TRBV19 to TRBJ2-5; 8 positions agree with TRBD2. The CDR3 is made up of 15 amino acids. Germline V gives CDR1 LNHDA, CDR2 SQIVND (reference sequence). V dropped 8 bases and J dropped 5; count of bases not matched to a gene: 13. CDR3 in DNA: TGTGCCAGTTCTGGACTAGCAAGTGGAGGGGAGACCCAGTACTTC. Protein: CASSGLASGGETQYF.